These 7 T cell receptor beta chains were sequenced from one sample in a study of T cell responses to AZD1222 COVID-19 vaccine. Profiling relied on immunoSEQ multiplex PCR, and the TCRdb table lists in-frame clones only, not all of them. The sample has more than 90,000 clones, 86% seen once. Sample: peripheral blood, taken on day 0 of AZD1222 vaccination. These receptors were obtained from an adult in good health.

This rearrangement joins TRBV19 to TRBJ1-5; 7 bases fit TRBD1. The CDR3 covers 16 residues. Trimming cost V 4 bases and J 1 base; bases outside gene matches: 7. Looked up from germline, CDR1 is LNHDA and CDR2 is SQIVND (reference sequence). The CDR3 DNA follows: TGTGCCAGTAGTACCGTAGGGGGCGCGAGCAATCAGCCCCAGCATTTT. Amino acid sequence: CASSTVGGASNQPQHF.

The J gene is TRBJ2-2, the V gene TRBV30; D is perhaps TRBD1 (5 bases). Germline lookup yields CDR1 GTSNPN and CDR2 SVGIG (reference sequence). Trimming removed 3 bases from V and 10 bases from J, with 18 bases in between. The CDR3 runs to 14 residues. This CDR3 is CAWSGEGHFKELFF. CDR3 coding DNA: TGTGCCTGGAGCGGAGAAGGACATTTTAAGGAGCTGTTTTTT. Using reference TRBV30 and TRBJ2-2 for the parts outside the CDR3, the full variable domain is SQTIHQWPATLVQPVGSPLSLECTVEGTSNPNLYWYRQAAGRGLQLLFYSVGIGQISSEVPQNLSASRPQDRQFILSSKKLLLSDSGFYLCAWSGEGHFKELFFGEGSRLTVL.

The chain employs TRBV5-1 and TRBJ2-2, with D hard to call. The CDR3 length is 13 residues. CDR1 SGHRS and CDR2 YFSETQ come from the germline V gene. Trimming left V 1 base short and J 10 bases short, with 11 bases between. CDR3 protein: CASSLSIVAELFF. CDR3 bases: TGCGCCAGCAGCTTGTCCATCGTCGCGGAGCTGTTTTTT.

This chain uses TRBV18 with TRBJ1-2, with 11 bases lining up with TRBD1. The junction had 10 bases not matched to a gene; V was cut back by 2 bases and J by 2 bases. The germline CDR1 and CDR2 sequences are KGHSH and LQKENI. This CDR3 comprises 18 residues. CDR3 protein: CASSPSGGTGGKNYGYTF. CDR3 DNA sequence: TGTGCCAGCTCACCATCGGGCGGGACAGGGGGGAAGAACTATGGCTACACCTTC.

The chain combines TRBV5-1 with TRBJ2-5, with 7 bases identical to TRBD1. Trimming at V came to 0 bases and at J to 2 bases, leaving 4 bases not matched to a gene. This CDR3 spans 15 amino acids. CDR1 is SGHRS, CDR2 YFSETQ, per germline. The CDR3 coding sequence is TGCGCCAGCAGCTTGGCCGCACAGGGGCAAGAGACCCAGTACTTC. It is translated as CASSLAAQGQETQYF.

The genes are TRBV4-2 and TRBJ1-5; no reliable D call. Per the germline V gene, CDR1 is LGHNA and CDR2 is YNFKEQ. The CDR3 sequence is 15 residues long. Trimming took 0 bases from V and 4 from J, leaving 10 bases between them. CDR3 protein: CASSQDWTGNQPQHF. The CDR3 nucleotides read TGTGCCAGCAGCCAAGATTGGACGGGTAATCAGCCCCAGCATTTT.

The chain uses TRBV4-1 and TRBJ1-5; D gene unclear. This CDR3 region has 16 residues. V lost 0 bases, J lost 0 bases, and 9 bases lay in between. Germline CDR1 MGHRA, CDR2 YSYEKL. The CDR3 loop is CASSQEVGFSNQPQHF. The CDR3 nucleotides read TGCGCCAGCAGCCAAGAAGTAGGATTTAGCAATCAGCCCCAGCATTTT.